One and the same sample provided the 18 T cell receptor beta chains below, sequenced in a study of regulatory dendritic cells for organ transplantation. Repertoires were generated with immunoSEQ multiplex PCR, while TCRdb's copy carries only in-frame clones and drops some. The sample has approximately 22,000 clones, about 85% seen once. No antigen has been identified for these receptors. Sorted T cells were CFSE-labeled and cultured 5 days with allogeneic regulatory or mature dendritic cells at 1:10. Sequences were obtained from naive CD4+ T cells from blood cultured with dendritic cells. The subset was: CD45RA+ naive T cells. The receptors were sampled from a human donor in good health.

The rearrangement joins TRBV4-3 to TRBJ1-1; 9 bases agree with TRBD1. Germline assignment: CDR1 LGHNA and CDR2 YSLEER. This CDR3 region has 18 residues. J lost 2 bases, V lost 4 bases, and 14 bases had no gene match. The CDR3 nucleotides read TGCGCCAGCAGCCCGGGCCTAAGACAGGGGGACTATAACACTGAAGCTTTCTTT. Translating it yields CASSPGLRQGDYNTEAFF.

V usage is TRBV7-2 and J usage is TRBJ1-2; TRBD1 agrees at 8 bases. CDR1 is SGHTA and CDR2 is FQGNSA in the germline V gene. J gave up 6 bases and V 3 bases, and 9 bases lay outside the gene matches. This CDR3 has 15 residues. The CDR3 nucleotides read TGTGCCAGCAGCTTCCGGGACAGGCCTTTCGATGGCTACACCTTC. This gives the protein CASSFRDRPFDGYTF.

The chain is built from TRBV7-2 and TRBJ1-1, with TRBD1 as a possible D gene (6 bases). This CDR3 is built from 14 residues. The germline V gene encodes CDR1 SGHTA and CDR2 FQGNSA. The germline V and J ends were trimmed by 4 bases and 5 bases, with 14 bases remaining between them. CDR3 protein: CASSSHQGQTEAFF. CDR3 DNA: TGTGCCAGCAGCTCCCACCAAGGACAGACTGAAGCTTTCTTT.

The chain recombines TRBV4-1 with TRBJ2-7; 9 bases align to TRBD2. Germline V gene data show CDR1 as MGHRA and CDR2 as YSYEKL. The CDR3 has 21 residues. J gave up 6 bases and V 2 bases, and 26 bases lay outside the gene matches. The CDR3 reads CASSQSEMRGGRGDRAGEQYF. In DNA form, the CDR3 reads TGCGCCAGCAGCCAAAGCGAAATGCGGGGGGGGAGAGGAGACAGGGCCGGCGAGCAGTACTTC.

The chain is built from TRBV6-1 and TRBJ2-4; no definite D call. The germline V gene has CDR1 MNHNS and CDR2 SASEGT. The CDR3 is 18 residues long. Trimming took off 2 bases at V and 9 bases at J, with 26 bases between the two ends. In DNA, the CDR3 is TGTGCCAGCAGTGAAAACAAGTCGGCAATCCCAAAATATGTCATTCAGTACTTC. This gives the protein CASSENKSAIPKYVIQYF.

The chain employs TRBV5-8 and TRBJ1-4; D might be TRBD1 (5 bases). Germline lookup yields CDR1 SGHTS and CDR2 YDEGEE. V gave up 6 bases and J gave up 8 bases, with 23 bases separating them. CDR3 length: 16 residues. The CDR3 reads CASIRIQGGAGEKLFF. CDR3 DNA: TGTGCCAGCATTCGAATCCAGGGAGGCGCCGGCGAAAAACTGTTTTTT.

This chain connects TRBV5-4 to TRBJ1-1; TRBD1 agrees at 9 bases. Germline V gene sequence: CDR1 SGHNT, CDR2 YYREEE (reference sequence). The CDR3 is 15 residues long. J was trimmed by 5 bases and V by 4 bases; bases with no gene match: 9. CDR3 DNA sequence: TGTGCCAGCAGCCTTAGGACAGGGGAGAAGACTGAAGCTTTCTTT. It encodes CASSLRTGEKTEAFF.

The chain carries TRBV19 and TRBJ2-1; no clear D. CDR3 length: 13 residues. Germline V gene sequence: CDR1 LNHDA, CDR2 SQIVND (reference sequence). Trimming cost V 1 base and J 9 bases, with 10 bases left between them. CDR3 nucleotides: TGTGCCAGTAGTATAGTTACCTCCGCTGAGCAGTTCTTC. Its translation: CASSIVTSAEQFF.

V is TRBV7-2 and J is TRBJ2-5; the D call may be TRBD1 or TRBD2 (6 bases each). CDR3 length equals 15 residues. The V end was cut by 5 bases, the J end by 4 bases, with 17 bases between. The germline V gene encodes CDR1 SGHTA and CDR2 FQGNSA. The CDR3 sequence is CASSLNWGAPETQYF. The DNA for the CDR3 is TGTGCCAGCAGCCTAAACTGGGGGGCCCCAGAGACCCAGTACTTC.

V is TRBV18 and J is TRBJ1-1, with 7 positions matching TRBD1. V dropped 6 bases and J dropped 1; count of bases not matched to a gene: 5. This CDR3 comprises 14 residues. CDR1 KGHSH and CDR2 LQKENI come from the germline V gene. The CDR3 loop is CASSLGTENTEAFF. DNA of the CDR3: TGTGCCAGCTCTCTCGGGACAGAGAACACTGAAGCTTTCTTT.

This chain connects TRBV6-6 to TRBJ2-1, with TRBD2 matching over 8 bases. The ends lost 8 bases at V and 2 bases at J; junction bases unmatched: 5. The CDR3 covers 14 residues. CDR1 MNHNY and CDR2 SVGAGI come from the germline V gene (reference sequence). The CDR3 nucleotides are TGTGCCAGCCATACTAGCGGTACCTACAATGAGCAGTTCTTC. This encodes CASHTSGTYNEQFF.

The chain recombines TRBV5-4 with TRBJ2-3; D is ambiguous. The V end was cut by 1 base, the J end by 5 bases, with 8 bases between. From germline, CDR1 is SGHNT and CDR2 YYREEE (reference sequence). The CDR3 totals 13 residues. CDR3 region: CASSLTAEDTQYF. The CDR3 DNA follows: TGTGCCAGCAGCTTGACGGCGGAAGATACGCAGTATTTT.

This clone was found a few times. The rearrangement uses TRBV4-3 and TRBJ1-5, with D maybe TRBD1 (5 bases). This CDR3 region has 16 residues. V shed 3 bases and J shed 2 bases, with 14 bases lying between them. Germline V gene lookup returns CDR1 LGHNA and CDR2 YSLEER. CDR3 in amino acids: CASSHLPVGGNQPQHF. The DNA of the CDR3 is TGCGCCAGCAGCCACTTACCGGTGGGGGGCAATCAGCCCCAGCATTTT.

The chain is built from TRBV6-6 and TRBJ2-3, with TRBD2 identical over 8 bases. Germline assignment: CDR1 MNHNY and CDR2 SVGAGI (reference sequence). J gave up 5 bases and V 0 bases, and 4 bases lay outside the gene matches. This CDR3 has 15 residues. CDR3 sequence: CASSYSRGAKDTQYF. The CDR3 bases are TGTGCCAGCAGTTACTCGCGGGGGGCCAAAGATACGCAGTATTTT.

The chain uses TRBV7-2 and TRBJ1-4; 9 bases fit TRBD1. The CDR3 consists of 16 residues. Looked up from germline, CDR1 is SGHTA and CDR2 is FQGNSA. V trimming: 4 bases; J trimming: 7 bases; junction bases outside the gene matches: 10. CDR3 sequence (DNA): TGTGCCAGCAGCTCAATCGCACAGGGGGCGGGTGAAAAACTGTTTTTT. This encodes CASSSIAQGAGEKLFF.

This sequence joins TRBV4-3 and TRBJ2-1, with D perhaps matching TRBD1 (6 bases). The V end was cut by 0 bases, the J end by 6 bases, with 24 bases between. Germline loops: CDR1 LGHNA, CDR2 YSLEER. This CDR3 is 19 amino acids long. Written as DNA, the CDR3 is TGCGCCAGCAGCCAAGATTGGGCCGGGACACTTAATTCAGGCAATGAGCAGTTCTTC. Its protein is CASSQDWAGTLNSGNEQFF.

The rearrangement links TRBV4-1 to TRBJ1-1, with D unclear. This CDR3 region has 15 residues. Germline values: CDR1 MGHRA, CDR2 YSYEKL. V lost 4 bases, J lost 0 bases, and 12 bases lay in between. The DNA for the CDR3 is TGCGCCAGCAGCCTACGGCTGCAACTGAACACTGAAGCTTTCTTT. Translated: CASSLRLQLNTEAFF.

The CDR3 DNA is TGTGCCAGCAGCCTGATTCGGCGTACCGACACTGAAGCTTTCTTT. It translates to CASSLIRRTDTEAFF. This chain joins TRBV6-5 and TRBJ1-1, with no clear D. In germline, CDR1 is MNHEY, CDR2 SVGAGI. The ends were cut back, 6 bases at V and 3 bases at J, with 17 bases in the middle. The CDR3 loop spans 15 amino acids.